Listed below are T cell receptor beta chains from one sample, sequenced in a study of blood T cell dynamics during melanoma immunotherapy. Assay used: immunoSEQ multiplex PCR; TCRdb lists only in-frame clones, some missing. The profile shows approximately 15,000 clones, 86% of them singletons. Sequencing used blood, obtained from a patient treated with checkpoint blockade. Every receptor here comes from a human donor with melanoma. Both conserved end residues are trimmed from each CDR3. The order of the fields is V gene, CDR3 protein.

TRBV28 | ASTWQGPQY
TRBV19 | ASSPGLYNEQF
TRBV4-1 | ASSQGSRNSYGYT
TRBV5-1 | ASSSGYGNTEAF
TRBV5-8 | ASIGAAFNEKLF
TRBV7-2 | ASSFSTVGIAGYT
TRBV28 | ASSLRWGGGGNYGYT
TRBV10-3 | AISEQGYNSPLH
TRBV2 | ACPGQGSYEQY
TRBV5-1 | ASSLTGVAGTEAF
TRBV21-1 | ASSDRERRVNEQF
TRBV6-5 | ASSYMGLPLHEQY
TRBV5-6 | ASSLGSQGYYEQY
TRBV6-1 | ASRGQSSYEQY
TRBV5-1 | ASSWDKTYEQY
TRBV5-1 | ASSVGTGYETQY
TRBV27 | ASRPGQGAGEQY
TRBV6-5 | ASSYSIQKYNSPLH
TRBV5-1 | ASSFFGGRTNEKLF
TRBV5-1 | ASSWDTRQGAYNEQF
TRBV6-5 | ASRQGNGELF
TRBV19 | ASSPGALNNYGYT
TRBV20-1 | NQGIQPQH
TRBV29-1 | SGDGARSGNTIY
TRBV7-3 | ASSLYTAGELF
TRBV5-1 | ASSPQGGLIYNEQF
TRBV21-1 | ASSKSGILNTEAF
TRBV5-4 | ASRVMGPNYGYT
TRBV19 | ASSMTSGGTDTQY
TRBV7-4 | ASSGWGLAGSYEQY
TRBV21-1 | ASSPRDQPQH
TRBV5-5 | ASSLDNRGPGGYT
TRBV25-1 | ASSWALTGYNEQF
TRBV4-2 | ASSHETRTKNIQY
TRBV28 | ASSSGVNEQF
TRBV7-9 | ASSLLGLRNEKLF
TRBV19 | ASSQAATNEKLF
TRBV7-6 | ASSLEPRTVQETQY
TRBV27 | ASSLYATDSTSYEQY
TRBV19 | ASSMPGLNTEAF
TRBV30 | AGDRGLAGGNADTQY
TRBV9 | ASSVASPDTQY
TRBV18 | ASSPTSTDPRNQPQH
TRBV2 | ASSEAGERYEQY
TRBV7-2 | ASRTSDRIYSPLH
TRBV6-1 | ATLLAGKRYEQY
TRBV27 | ASSLSYPKLAGRHYEQY
TRBV18 | ASSPRHDYSNQPQH
TRBV5-8 | ASSYRGDTEAF